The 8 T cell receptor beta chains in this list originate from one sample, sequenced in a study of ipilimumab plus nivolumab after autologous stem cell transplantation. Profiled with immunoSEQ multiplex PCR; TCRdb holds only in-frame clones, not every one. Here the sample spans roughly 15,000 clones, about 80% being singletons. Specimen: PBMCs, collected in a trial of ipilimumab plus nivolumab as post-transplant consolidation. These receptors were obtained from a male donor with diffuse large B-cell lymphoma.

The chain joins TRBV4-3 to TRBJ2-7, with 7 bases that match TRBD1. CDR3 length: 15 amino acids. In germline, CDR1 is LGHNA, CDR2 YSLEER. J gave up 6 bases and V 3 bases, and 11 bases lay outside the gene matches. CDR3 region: CASSQVDRAGGEQYF. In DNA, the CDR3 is TGCGCCAGCAGCCAGGTTGACCGGGCAGGGGGCGAGCAGTACTTC.

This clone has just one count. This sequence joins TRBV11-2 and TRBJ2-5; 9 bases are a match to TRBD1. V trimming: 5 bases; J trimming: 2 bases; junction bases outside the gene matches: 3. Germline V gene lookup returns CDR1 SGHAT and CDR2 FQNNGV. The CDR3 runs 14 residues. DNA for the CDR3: TGTGCCAGCAGCCCCGACAGGGGGCAAGAGACCCAGTACTTC. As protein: CASSPDRGQETQYF.

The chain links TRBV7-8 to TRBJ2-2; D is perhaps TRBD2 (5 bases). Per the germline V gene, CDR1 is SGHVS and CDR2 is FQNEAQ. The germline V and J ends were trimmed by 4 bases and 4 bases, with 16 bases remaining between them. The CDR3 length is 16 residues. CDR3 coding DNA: TGTGCCAGCAGCTATAGCTTCCGGGCGGGCACCGGGGAGCTGTTTTTT. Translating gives CASSYSFRAGTGELFF.

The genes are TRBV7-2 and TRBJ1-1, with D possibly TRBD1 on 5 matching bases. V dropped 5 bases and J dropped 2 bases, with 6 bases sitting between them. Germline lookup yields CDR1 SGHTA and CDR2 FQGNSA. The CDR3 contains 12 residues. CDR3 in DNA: TGTGCCAGCAGCCGGACAAACACTGAAGCTTTCTTT. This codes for CASSRTNTEAFF.

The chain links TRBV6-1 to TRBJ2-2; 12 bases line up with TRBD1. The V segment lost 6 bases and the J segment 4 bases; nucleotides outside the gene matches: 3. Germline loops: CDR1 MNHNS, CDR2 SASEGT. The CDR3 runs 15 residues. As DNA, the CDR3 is TGTGCCAGCAGGGGGGACAGGGGGCCCACCGGGGAGCTGTTTTTT. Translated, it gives CASRGDRGPTGELFF.

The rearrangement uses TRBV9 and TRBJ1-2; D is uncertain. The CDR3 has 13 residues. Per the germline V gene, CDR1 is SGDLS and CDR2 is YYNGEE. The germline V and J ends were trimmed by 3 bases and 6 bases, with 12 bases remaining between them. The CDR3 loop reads CASSENLSDGYTF. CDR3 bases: TGTGCCAGCAGCGAAAACCTCTCGGATGGCTACACCTTC.

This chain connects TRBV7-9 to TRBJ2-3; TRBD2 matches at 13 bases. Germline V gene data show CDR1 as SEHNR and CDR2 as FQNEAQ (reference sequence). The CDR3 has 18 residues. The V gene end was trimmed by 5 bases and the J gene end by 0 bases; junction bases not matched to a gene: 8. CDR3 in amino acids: CASSAPGLAGYSTDTQYF. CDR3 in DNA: TGTGCCAGCAGCGCGCCGGGACTAGCGGGGTATAGCACAGATACGCAGTATTTT.

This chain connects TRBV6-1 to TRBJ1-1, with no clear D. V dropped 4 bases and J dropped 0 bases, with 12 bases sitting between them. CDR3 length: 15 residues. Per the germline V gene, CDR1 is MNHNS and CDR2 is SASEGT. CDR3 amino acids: CASSGGGGMNTEAFF. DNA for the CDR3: TGTGCCAGCAGTGGGGGTGGCGGCATGAACACTGAAGCTTTCTTT.